The rows below give T cell receptor beta chains drawn from one sample of a study of blood T cell repertoires in COVID-19. Assay used: immunoSEQ multiplex PCR; TCRdb lists only in-frame clones, some missing. The table has 260,000 or so clones, approximately 88% seen once; the top ten hold approximately 0.7%. The sequenced sample consisted of peripheral blood. The origin of the receptors is a human donor in a cohort sampled during active COVID-19. CDR3s include the opening cysteine and the closing phenylalanine or tryptophan. The order of the fields is D gene, J gene, V gene, clone size, CDR3 DNA, CDR3 protein. The D gene is left open where the match is weak. The size field is filled for only some rows; it gives once, few, many or a size class.

>NA|TRBJ2-7|TRBV25-1|NA
TGTGCCAGCAAGGGGTACGAGCAGTACTTC
CASKGYEQYF
>NA|TRBJ2-7|TRBV7-3|NA
TGTGCCAGCAGCTCTGGCCCCGTGGGGGCAGGCAACACCTACGAGCAGTACTTC
CASSSGPVGAGNTYEQYF
>TRBD2|TRBJ2-7|TRBV7-2|NA
TGTGCCAGCAGCTTAGCGGGACTAGCGTCCTACGAGCAGTACTTC
CASSLAGLASYEQYF
>TRBD1|TRBJ2-4|TRBV19|NA
TGTGCCAGCCATCCCCAAGGGGGCGAATCAAACATTCAGTACTTC
CASHPQGGESNIQYF
>NA|TRBJ1-5|TRBV11-2|NA
TGTGCCAGCAGCCAAAGGGGCGATAATAGCAATCAGCCCCAGCATTTT
CASSQRGDNSNQPQHF
>TRBD1|TRBJ1-1|TRBV25-1|NA
TGTGCCAGCAGTGAACCGGGACAGGGCGGAACTGAAGCTTTCTTT
CASSEPGQGGTEAFF
>TRBD1|TRBJ1-4|TRBV29-1|NA
TGCAGCTCCTTGACAGGGGATAATGAAAAACTGTTTTTT
CSSLTGDNEKLFF
>TRBD2|TRBJ2-7|TRBV5-1|NA
TGCGCCAGCAGCTTTACCGGGACTAGCTTAGTGGGCGAGCAGTACTTC
CASSFTGTSLVGEQYF
>NA|TRBJ2-7|TRBV18|NA
TGTGCCAGCTCCCTCACCCCAGCCTACGAGCAGTACTTC
CASSLTPAYEQYF
>TRBD2|TRBJ2-7|TRBV13|NA
TGTGCCAGCAGCCGTGGGGCGGGGGAATACGAGCAGTACTTC
CASSRGAGEYEQYF
>NA|TRBJ1-2|TRBV25-1|NA
TGTGCCAGCAGTGACACCGGGACTTGGTTAGGCTACACCTTC
CASSDTGTWLGYTF
>NA|TRBJ2-1|TRBV5-1|NA
TGCGCCAGCAGCTTGGGGAGAGACGACAATGAGCAGTTCTTC
CASSLGRDDNEQFF
>NA|TRBJ2-7|TRBV7-2|NA
TGTGCCAGCCGCGTTGGGGCCTCCTACGAGCAGTACTTC
CASRVGASYEQYF
>NA|TRBJ1-1|TRBV7-8|NA
TGTGCCAGCAGCCCTCGAGGAGGGGCCCCCATGAACACTGAAGCTTTCTTT
CASSPRGGAPMNTEAFF
>TRBD2|TRBJ2-7|TRBV28|NA
TGTGCCAGCAGTTTGCCCCATGGGGGGAGGGACGAGCAGTACTTC
CASSLPHGGRDEQYF
>TRBD1|TRBJ1-4|TRBV6-5|NA
TGTGCCACCAAAGACAGGGGAACTAATGAAAAACTGTTTTTT
CATKDRGTNEKLFF
>TRBD1|TRBJ1-2|TRBV6-2/TRBV6-3|NA
TGTGCCAGCAGTTACCCGCCCCAGGGGGCCAATGGCTACACCTTC
CASSYPPQGANGYTF
>NA|TRBJ2-6|TRBV7-3|NA
TGTGCCAGCAGCCACATAACCAGCTCTGGGGCCAACGTCCTGACTTTC
CASSHITSSGANVLTF
>TRBD2|TRBJ2-7|TRBV4-1|NA
TGCGCCAGCCTTCGTAGCGGGAGGGTGGCCGAGCAGTACTTC
CASLRSGRVAEQYF
>NA|TRBJ2-7|TRBV18|NA
TGTGCCAGCTCACCACCGGTAAGGGAGGCGGGCGAGCAGTACTTC
CASSPPVREAGEQYF
>TRBD1|TRBJ2-6|TRBV7-3|NA
TGTGCCAGCAGCCCTAGGACAGGTACTGTTAGTAGGTTCTCTGGGGCCAACGTCCTGACTTTC
CASSPRTGTVSRFSGANVLTF
>NA|TRBJ1-1|TRBV28|NA
TGTGCCAGCAGTTGGACAGCGAACACTGAAGCTTTCTTT
CASSWTANTEAFF
>NA|TRBJ1-2|TRBV24-1|NA
TGTGCCACCAGTGATCGGGACACCCCTCGGGAAGGCTACACCTTC
CATSDRDTPREGYTF
>NA|TRBJ1-5|TRBV7-2|NA
TGTGCCAGCCGGGGGACGGGAGATAGCAATCAGCCCCAGCATTTT
CASRGTGDSNQPQHF
>TRBD1|TRBJ2-7|TRBV6-5|NA
TGTGCCAGCAGTTACGCGACAGGGACCTACGAGCAGTACTTC
CASSYATGTYEQYF
>TRBD1|TRBJ1-1|TRBV18|NA
TGTGCCAGCTGTCCCGACAGGGCTGACACTGAAGCTTTCTTT
CASCPDRADTEAFF
>NA|TRBJ1-2|TRBV20-1|NA
TGCAGTGCCTCGCGGAGCTATGGCTACACCTTC
CSASRSYGYTF
>TRBD1|TRBJ1-2|TRBV28|NA
TGTGCCAGTAAGGACAGGCCACCCGCGGGCTATGGCTACACCTTC
CASKDRPPAGYGYTF
>TRBD1|TRBJ2-7|TRBV6-2/TRBV6-3|NA
TGTGCCAGCAGTGACTATTCGGGACAGGGAACCTACGAGCAGTACTTC
CASSDYSGQGTYEQYF
>NA|TRBJ1-5|TRBV18|NA
TGTGCCAGCTCACCACTTGCGGACAGTAGTCAGCCCCAGCATTTT
CASSPLADSSQPQHF
>TRBD1|TRBJ1-2|TRBV4-3|NA
TGCGCCAGCAGCCAAGATACGAGACAGGGGGACCCCTATGGCTACACCTTC
CASSQDTRQGDPYGYTF
>NA|TRBJ1-2|TRBV28|NA
TGTGCCAGCACCCTCGCGGGGGCAAGTGGCTACACCTTC
CASTLAGASGYTF
>NA|TRBJ1-1|TRBV12-3/TRBV12-4|NA
TGTGCCAGCAGTTGGAGTAGGAGCACTGAAGCTTTCTTT
CASSWSRSTEAFF
>NA|TRBJ2-7|TRBV6-1|NA
TGTGCCAGCAGTGAAGCACGTCAGGGGAGTGGAGAGCAGTACTTC
CASSEARQGSGEQYF
>NA|TRBJ1-6|TRBV21-1|NA
TGTGCCAGCAGCAGCAGACAGGGGAATTCACCCCTCCACTTT
CASSSRQGNSPLHF
>NA|TRBJ2-5|TRBV4-3|NA
TGCGCCAGCAGCCTAGTAGACAGAAAAGAGACCCAGTACTTC
CASSLVDRKETQYF
>NA|TRBJ2-3|TRBV24-1|NA
TGTGCCACCAGTCGGACAGATACGCAGTATTTT
CATSRTDTQYF
>TRBD1|TRBJ1-2|TRBV6-6|once
TGTGCCAGCAGTTCCAAGACAGGGCATGGCTACACCTTC
CASSSKTGHGYTF
>TRBD1|TRBJ2-7|TRBV13|once
TGTGCCAGCAGCTTAGGGGGACAGGGAACACCGGGGGACGAGCAGTACTTC
CASSLGGQGTPGDEQYF
>TRBD2|TRBJ2-7|TRBV10-3|once
TGTGCCATCAGTGAGGGACTAGCGGGCTCGATCGGGCAGTACTTC
CAISEGLAGSIGQYF
>NA|TRBJ1-1|TRBV10-2|NA
TGCGCCAGCAGTGTGGGTATGACAGAGATCGCAACTGAAGCTTTCTTT
CASSVGMTEIATEAFF
>NA|TRBJ2-7|TRBV7-2|NA
TGTGCCAGCAGCTTATTCCTCGCGACCCGTGCGGGCTACGAGCAGTACTTC
CASSLFLATRAGYEQYF
>TRBD1|TRBJ2-7|TRBV18|NA
TGTGCCAGCTCACCACCCGGGACAGGGGGTCTCTACGAGCAGTACTTC
CASSPPGTGGLYEQYF
>NA|TRBJ2-6|TRBV7-9|NA
TGTGCCAGCAGCCCCAGGGCACGGGTCTCTGGGGCCAACGTCCTGACTTTC
CASSPRARVSGANVLTF
>NA|TRBJ1-6|TRBV21-1|NA
TGTGCCAGCAGCAAAGTTTCGGGAGCTTTCTCCTATAATTCACCCCTCCACTTT
CASSKVSGAFSYNSPLHF
>TRBD1|TRBJ1-2|TRBV18|NA
TGTGCCAGCTCCTCCCCGGGACAGGGGGTCCGTGGCTACACCTTC
CASSSPGQGVRGYTF
>TRBD2|TRBJ2-1|TRBV4-1|NA
TGCGCCAGCAGCCTCCGGACTAGCGGGAGTCCCAATGAGCAGTTCTTC
CASSLRTSGSPNEQFF